This T cell receptor beta chain was sequenced for a study of shared clonotypes between healthy human individuals. Germline assignment: CDR1 SGHNT and CDR2 YENEEA. Trimming cost V 1 base and J 3 bases; bases outside gene matches: 9. CDR3 length equals 17 residues. Sequencing was performed with immunoSEQ multiplex PCR; in TCRdb, only in-frame clones are kept and a portion is missing. The sample records approximately 2,300,000 clones, under 95% being singletons. The specimen sequenced was naive CD4+ T cells from PBMCs. Indicated subset: CD45RA+ positively selected. The chain joins TRBV11-3 to TRBJ2-5; TRBD1 aligns across 9 bases. The sequence derives from a man younger than 35 in good health. Some clones in this sample may be carry-over from other donors' samples. CDR3 bases: TGTGCCAGCAGCTTAGTGGCGGGGACAGGGCAAAAAGAGACCCAGTACTTC. Translating gives CASSLVAGTGQKETQYF.